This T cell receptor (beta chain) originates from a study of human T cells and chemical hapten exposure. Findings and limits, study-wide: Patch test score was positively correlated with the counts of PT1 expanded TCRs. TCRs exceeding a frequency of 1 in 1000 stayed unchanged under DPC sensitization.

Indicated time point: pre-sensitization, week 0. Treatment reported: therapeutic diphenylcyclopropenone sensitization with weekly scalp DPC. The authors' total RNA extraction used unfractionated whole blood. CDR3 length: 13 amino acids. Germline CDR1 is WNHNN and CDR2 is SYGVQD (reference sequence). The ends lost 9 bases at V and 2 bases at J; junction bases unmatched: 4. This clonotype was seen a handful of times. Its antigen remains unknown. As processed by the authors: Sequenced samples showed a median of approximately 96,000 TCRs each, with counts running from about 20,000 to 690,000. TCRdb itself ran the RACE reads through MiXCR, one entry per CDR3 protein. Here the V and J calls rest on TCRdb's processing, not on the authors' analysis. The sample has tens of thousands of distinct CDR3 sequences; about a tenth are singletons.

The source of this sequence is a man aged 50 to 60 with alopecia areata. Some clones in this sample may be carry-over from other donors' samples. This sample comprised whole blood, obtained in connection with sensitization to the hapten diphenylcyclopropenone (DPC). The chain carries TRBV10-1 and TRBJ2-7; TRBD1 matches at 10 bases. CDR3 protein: CASQGQGAYEQYF. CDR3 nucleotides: TGCGCCAGTCAAGGACAGGGGGCCTACGAGCAGTACTTC.